The 12 T cell receptor beta chains presented below share a single source sample, sequenced in a study of shared clonotypes between healthy human individuals. Clones were sequenced by immunoSEQ multiplex PCR, and TCRdb holds only the in-frame ones, with some missing. The repertoire holds hundreds of thousands of clones, with roughly 73% as singletons. The sequenced sample consisted of memory CD4+ T cells sorted from blood. Subset here: CD45RA-negative fraction. The receptors here all came from a woman in her twenties or thirties in good health.

The genes are TRBV6-1 and TRBJ2-7, with no clear D. The ends were cut back, 5 bases at V and 1 base at J, with 15 bases in the middle. This CDR3 contains 15 residues. Germline V gene data show CDR1 as MNHNS and CDR2 as SASEGT. CDR3 DNA: TGTGCCAGCAGTCTCGAGGCAGTAGGGTCCTACGAGCAGTACTTC. Its translation: CASSLEAVGSYEQYF.

This chain connects TRBV7-8 to TRBJ1-1; D gene uncertain. The V gene lost 1 base and the J gene lost 0 bases, with 12 bases spanning the gap. Germline V CDR1 and CDR2: SGHVS, FQNEAQ. The CDR3 has 16 amino acids. The DNA of the CDR3 is TGTGCCAGCAGCTTAGAGGGTCAGGTCATGAACACTGAAGCTTTCTTT. This codes for CASSLEGQVMNTEAFF.

The chain uses TRBV11-1 and TRBJ2-1, with 9 bases lining up with TRBD1. V lost 4 bases and J lost 3; bases outside the gene matches: 4. The germline gives CDR1 SGHAT, CDR2 FQDESV (reference sequence). The length of the CDR3 is 15 residues. Here the CDR3 reads CASSSGQGIYNEQFF. CDR3 DNA sequence: TGTGCCAGCAGCTCGGGACAGGGAATCTACAATGAGCAGTTCTTC.

CDR3 nucleotide sequence: TGCAGCGTTTTCCGGGACAAGAGTGGCTACACCTTC. Encoded protein: CSVFRDKSGYTF. V and J are TRBV29-1 and TRBJ1-2; D is perhaps TRBD1 (6 bases). The germline V gene encodes CDR1 SQVTM and CDR2 ANQGSEA. This CDR3 has 12 residues. Trimming took off 5 bases at V and 7 bases at J, with 14 bases between the two ends.

A word on this clone: This clone may be a read error of a much larger clone one base away. The rearrangement uses TRBV27 and TRBJ2-5; D uncertain. V shed 6 bases and J shed 4 bases, with 3 bases lying between them. CDR1 is MNHEY, CDR2 SMNVEV, per germline (reference sequence). This CDR3 has 10 residues. The chain's CDR3 is CASRPETQYF. CDR3 nucleotide sequence: TGTGCCAGCAGACCAGAGACCCAGTACTTC.

This sequence joins TRBV5-1 and TRBJ2-2; 10 bases fit TRBD2. The germline gives CDR1 SGHRS, CDR2 YFSETQ. This CDR3 comprises 16 residues. V gave up 4 bases and J gave up 3 bases; unmatched junction bases: 6. The CDR3 DNA sequence: TGCGCCAGCAGCGTGCTAGCGGGAGCAGACACCGGGGAGCTGTTTTTT. Its protein is CASSVLAGADTGELFF. Full variable domain (rest looked up from reference TRBV5-1 and TRBJ2-2): KAGVTQTPRYLIKTRGQQVTLSCSPISGHRSVSWYQQTPGQGLQFLFEYFSETQRNKGNFPGRFSGRQFSNSRSEMNVSTLELGDSALYLCASSVLAGADTGELFFGEGSRLTVL.

This clone has more than one count but fewer than ten. The chain has TRBV13 and TRBJ1-1, with D uncertain. The CDR3 runs to 14 residues. V shed 5 bases and J shed 1 base, with 11 bases lying between them. Germline CDR1 is PRHDT and CDR2 is FYEKMQ (reference sequence). CDR3 DNA sequence: TGTGCCAGCAGCACCGGACCCGAGAACACTGAAGCTTTCTTT. Its translation: CASSTGPENTEAFF.

This clone is a singleton in its sample. J is TRBJ1-6 and V is TRBV4-1, with 7 nucleotides matching TRBD1. J was trimmed by 8 bases and V by 2 bases; bases with no gene match: 6. CDR1 is MGHRA and CDR2 is YSYEKL in the germline V gene. There are 15 residues in the CDR3. The CDR3 nucleotides read TGCGCCAGCAGCCAATGGACAGGTGTGGATTCACCCCTCCACTTT. Residues: CASSQWTGVDSPLHF.

This chain joins TRBV10-3 and TRBJ2-5; 8 bases agree with TRBD2. The J call may not be correct, given that the DNA end is closer to TRBJ2-7. In germline, CDR1 is ENHRY, CDR2 SYGVKD. The CDR3 extends over 15 amino acids. CDR3 DNA: TGTGCCATCAGTGACTTGGGCGGGAGGACCTACGAGCAGTACTTC. As protein: CAISDLGGRTYEQYF.

The CDR3: CASSLGPWASGKADTQYF. The CDR3 DNA is TGTGCCAGCAGCTTGGGCCCCTGGGCTAGCGGGAAGGCAGATACGCAGTATTTT. V gene TRBV5-4 combines with J gene TRBJ2-3, with TRBD2 matching 9 bases. V gave up 0 bases and J gave up 4 bases; unmatched junction bases: 12. The CDR3 covers 18 residues. In germline, CDR1 is SGHNT, CDR2 YYREEE (reference sequence).

The chain has TRBV11-2 and TRBJ2-3, with 9 bases that match TRBD2. This CDR3 spans 18 amino acids. Germline CDR1 SGHAT, CDR2 FQNNGV. Germline trimming cut 5 bases from V and 8 bases from J; bases unmatched to any gene: 20. CDR3 DNA: TGTGCCAGCAGCGGAGGCGCCCCGGTAGTAGCGGGAGAGTTTACGCAGTATTTT. Translating it yields CASSGGAPVVAGEFTQYF.

The CDR3 nucleotides read TGTGCCAGCAGTTTAAGGGACAGGGAATTCTCTGGCTACACCTTC. The encoded protein is CASSLRDREFSGYTF. V is TRBV28 and J is TRBJ1-2, with 9 bases fitting TRBD1. The CDR3 covers 15 residues. Germline values: CDR1 MDHEN, CDR2 SYDVKM. The V gene end was trimmed by 2 bases and the J gene end by 7 bases; junction bases not matched to a gene: 8.